This T cell receptor (beta chain) was identified during a study of a mutant IDH1 vaccine in newly diagnosed glioma. Assay: immunoSEQ multiplex PCR; the TCRdb copy retains only in-frame clones and omits some. The sample holds 20,000 to 30,000 clones, approximately 82% seen once. A remark on this clone: No antigen is known for it.

Sample time point: week 35, safety follow-up. Doses consisted of 300 ug of mutant IDH1 20-mer peptide each, paired with topical imiquimod. CDR1 is MGHRA and CDR2 is YSYEKL in the germline V gene. V lost 2 bases and J 1 base, leaving 14 bases between the germline ends. The CDR3 is made up of 16 amino acids. The source was PBMCs, collected from a glioma patient whose treatment included an IDH1 peptide vaccine. This sequence was found in a man in his thirties or forties with glioma. J is TRBJ1-2 and V is TRBV4-1; TRBD1 might be the D (6 bases). As DNA, the CDR3 is TGCGCCAGCAGCCAACCAGTTGCAGGGGTTAACTATGGCTACACCTTC. Translating gives CASSQPVAGVNYGYTF.